This T cell receptor beta chain appears in the sequencing data of a study of T cell responses to AZD1222 COVID-19 vaccine. Study observations and caveats: Only 5 to 7 individuals given AZD1222 were seropositive at baseline.

Clones were read by immunoSEQ multiplex PCR, and TCRdb kept only the in-frame ones, dropping some. The sample holds nearly 90,000 clones, around nine tenths seen once. In the case of this clone: What it binds is unknown.

Trimming took 2 bases from V and 0 from J, leaving 8 bases between them. The CDR3 runs to 14 residues. The V gene's germline CDR1 is LNHDA and CDR2 SQIVND (reference sequence). The chain is built from TRBV19 and TRBJ2-7; perhaps TRBD1 as D (6 bases). The sample here was peripheral blood, taken 28 days after the second AZD1222 dose. The clonotype was recovered from an adult who received the AZD1222 COVID-19 vaccine. CDR3 protein: CASSITGRSYEQYF. The CDR3 nucleotides are TGTGCCAGTAGTATAACAGGGCGCTCCTACGAGCAGTACTTC.